The T cell receptor beta chain described here comes from a study of early T cells in non-severe SARS-CoV-2 infection. As for the study in general: Sequencing targeted bulk RNA from unsorted whole blood, leaving chains unpaired.

This clonotype was observed a handful of times. What it binds is unknown. Study results and limitations: Private and CD4 specificities were missed by VDJdb matching, which favored anti-spike CD8 responses.

The TCR library protocol attached unique molecular identifiers to the individual cDNA molecules. TCRdb itself ran the 5' RACE reads through MiXCR, one entry per CDR3 protein. The sample lists 50,000 to 55,000 distinct CDR3 sequences, roughly 9.2% occurring once. The sample taken for sequencing was whole blood. This TCR derives from an adult who was a healthcare worker with PCR-confirmed SARS-CoV-2 infection or an uninfected control (not recorded which).

The CDR3 DNA reads as TGTGCCAGCAGGCCCCTTCAGGATACGCAGTATTTT. It translates to CASRPLQDTQYF. The genes are TRBV7-9 and TRBJ2-3; no clear D. V dropped 6 bases and J dropped 6 bases, with 10 bases sitting between them. Per the germline V gene, CDR1 is SEHNR and CDR2 is FQNEAQ (reference sequence). CDR3 length: 12 amino acids.